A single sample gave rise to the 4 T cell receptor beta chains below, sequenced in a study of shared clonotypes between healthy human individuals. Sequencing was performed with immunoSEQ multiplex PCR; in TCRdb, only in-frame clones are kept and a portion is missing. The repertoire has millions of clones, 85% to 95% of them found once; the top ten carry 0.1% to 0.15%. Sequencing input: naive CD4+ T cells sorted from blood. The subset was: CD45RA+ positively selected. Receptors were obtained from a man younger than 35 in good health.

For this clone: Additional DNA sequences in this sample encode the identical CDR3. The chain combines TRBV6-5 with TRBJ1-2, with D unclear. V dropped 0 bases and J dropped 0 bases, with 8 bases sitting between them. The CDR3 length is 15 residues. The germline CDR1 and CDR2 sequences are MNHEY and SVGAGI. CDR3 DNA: TGTGCCAGCAGTTACTCGGGCAGAGCTAACTATGGCTACACCTTC. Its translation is CASSYSGRANYGYTF.

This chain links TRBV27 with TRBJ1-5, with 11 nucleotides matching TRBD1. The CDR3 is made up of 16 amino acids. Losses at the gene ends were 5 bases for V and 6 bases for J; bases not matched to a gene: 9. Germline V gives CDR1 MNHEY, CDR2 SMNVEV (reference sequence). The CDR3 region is CASSRRTGGPGQPQHF. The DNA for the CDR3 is TGTGCCAGCAGTCGGAGGACAGGGGGCCCCGGTCAGCCCCAGCATTTT.

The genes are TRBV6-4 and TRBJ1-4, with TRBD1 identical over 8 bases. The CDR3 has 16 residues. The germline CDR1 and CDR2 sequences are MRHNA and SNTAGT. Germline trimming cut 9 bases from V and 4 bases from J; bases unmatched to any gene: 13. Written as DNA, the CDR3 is TGTGCCAGGGGACCGGTAAGGACAGGGATTAATGAAAAACTGTTTTTT. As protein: CARGPVRTGINEKLFF.

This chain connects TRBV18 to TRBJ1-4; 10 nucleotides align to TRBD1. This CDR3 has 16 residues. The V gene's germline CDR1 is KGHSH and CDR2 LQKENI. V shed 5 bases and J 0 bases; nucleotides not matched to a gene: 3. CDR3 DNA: TGTGCCAGCTCATCCGGACAGGGGGCAACTAATGAAAAACTGTTTTTT. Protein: CASSSGQGATNEKLFF.